One sample yielded the 15 T cell receptor beta chains listed below, sequenced in a study of blood T cell repertoires in COVID-19. Produced via immunoSEQ multiplex PCR; TCRdb's table is partial and in-frame only. The table has 130,000 or so clones, about 86% seen once. The sample taken for sequencing was peripheral blood. These receptors came from a woman in her fifties or sixties with acute or convalescent COVID-19.

The rearrangement links TRBV19 to TRBJ1-5; D perhaps matches TRBD1 (5 bases). From germline, CDR1 is LNHDA and CDR2 SQIVND (reference sequence). The CDR3 extends over 15 amino acids. V lost 6 bases to trimming and J lost 6 bases, with 18 bases between them. The CDR3 protein is CASREGAFGAQPQHF. CDR3 coding DNA: TGTGCCAGTAGGGAAGGGGCCTTCGGTGCTCAGCCCCAGCATTTT.

CDR3 coding DNA: TGTGCCAGCAGCCGTTTTAAAGGGACTCACAATGAGCAGTTCTTC. This gives the protein CASSRFKGTHNEQFF. This sequence joins TRBV9 and TRBJ2-1, with D possibly matching TRBD2 (6 bases). V lost 4 bases to trimming and J lost 5 bases, with 16 bases between them. CDR1 and CDR2 from the germline V gene are SGDLS and YYNGEE. The CDR3 covers 15 residues.

This clone came up once. V usage is TRBV4-1 and J usage is TRBJ2-1, with 12 bases identical to TRBD1. The germline CDR1 and CDR2 sequences are MGHRA and YSYEKL. The CDR3 is 15 amino acids. J was trimmed by 9 bases and V by 3 bases; bases with no gene match: 6. CDR3 region: CASSQSGTGGSEQFF. CDR3 DNA: TGCGCCAGCAGCCAGTCCGGGACAGGGGGCTCTGAGCAGTTCTTC.

The J gene is TRBJ2-7, the V gene TRBV4-2, with D possibly matching TRBD2 (6 bases). Germline V gives CDR1 LGHNA, CDR2 YNFKEQ. This CDR3 region has 16 residues. Trimming took off 0 bases at V and 3 bases at J, with 15 bases between the two ends. The CDR3 coding sequence is TGTGCCAGCAGCCAAGATCTGTCAGGAGGGTTCTACGAGCAGTACTTC. Encoded protein: CASSQDLSGGFYEQYF.

This clone was counted once. The chain employs TRBV6-5 and TRBJ2-1, with D perhaps TRBD1 (5 bases). This CDR3 has 15 residues. Germline V gene data show CDR1 as MNHEY and CDR2 as SVGAGI. The germline V and J ends were trimmed by 6 bases and 0 bases, with 12 bases remaining between them. In DNA, the CDR3 is TGTGCCAGCAGCCCGGACACCAGCTCCTACAATGAGCAGTTCTTC. Translating it yields CASSPDTSSYNEQFF.

V is TRBV30 and J is TRBJ2-7, with 10 positions matching TRBD1. Germline CDR1 GTSNPN, CDR2 SVGIG (reference sequence). The CDR3 runs to 14 residues. V trimming: 2 bases; J trimming: 0 bases; junction bases outside the gene matches: 1. The CDR3 loop reads CAWSWDRGSYEQYF. Here the CDR3 DNA reads TGTGCCTGGAGTTGGGACAGGGGCTCCTACGAGCAGTACTTC. Looking up the rest from reference TRBV30 and TRBJ2-7 gives the full variable domain: SQTIHQWPATLVQPVGSPLSLECTVEGTSNPNLYWYRQAAGRGLQLLFYSVGIGQISSEVPQNLSASRPQDRQFILSSKKLLLSDSGFYLCAWSWDRGSYEQYFGPGTRLTVT.

The chain joins TRBV19 to TRBJ1-3; maybe TRBD1 (5 bases). In germline, CDR1 is LNHDA, CDR2 SQIVND (reference sequence). The CDR3 totals 13 residues. V was clipped by 4 bases and J by 1 base, with 5 bases between them. In DNA form, the CDR3 reads TGTGCCAGTAGTAAGGGGTCTGGAAACACCATATATTTT. This sequence encodes CASSKGSGNTIYF.

J is TRBJ1-2 and V is TRBV28; possible D gene TRBD1, 5 bases. The CDR3 has 15 residues. The germline V gene encodes CDR1 MDHEN and CDR2 SYDVKM. V was shortened by 4 bases and J by 8 bases, with 20 bases between the two germline ends. The CDR3 coding sequence is TGTGCCAGCAGTTCCCCCCGGGGCAGGGACTGGGGCTACACCTTC. It encodes CASSSPRGRDWGYTF.

The V gene is TRBV7-9, the J gene TRBJ2-3, with 8 bases fitting TRBD1. Germline CDR1 and CDR2: SEHNR and FQNEAQ (reference sequence). This CDR3 has 16 residues. With V trimmed by 5 bases and J by 4 bases, 11 bases remained unmatched. CDR3 sequence (DNA): TGTGCCAGCAGCCTACCTGGACAGGGCCTCCCAGATACGCAGTATTTT. Protein sequence: CASSLPGQGLPDTQYF.

The V and J genes are TRBV3-1 (or the pseudogene TRBV3-2) and TRBJ2-1; tentatively, D is TRBD1 (6 bases). CDR1 and CDR2 from the germline V gene are LGHDT and YNNKEL (reference sequence). Trimming stripped 1 base from V and 8 bases from J, with 12 bases between. This CDR3 is 14 amino acids long. The CDR3 coding sequence is TGTGCCAGCAGCCAAGCCGGGACAAGATATGAGCAGTTCTTC. Translated: CASSQAGTRYEQFF.

The chain carries TRBV5-4 and TRBJ1-2, with 8 positions matching TRBD1. Trimming took 4 bases from V and 11 from J; bases not matched to a gene: 13. Germline CDR1 and CDR2: SGHNT and YYREEE (reference sequence). This CDR3 spans 14 amino acids. The CDR3 region is CASSPGQGRFGYTF. The CDR3, as DNA: TGTGCCAGCAGCCCCGGACAGGGTCGTTTCGGTTACACCTTC.

The V gene is TRBV9, the J gene TRBJ2-1, with 7 bases fitting TRBD1. Germline values: CDR1 SGDLS, CDR2 YYNGEE. V shed 4 bases and J 5 bases; nucleotides not matched to a gene: 6. The CDR3 contains 14 residues. The CDR3 loop reads CASSPGQIHNEQFF. The DNA of the CDR3 is TGTGCCAGCAGCCCGGGACAGATTCACAATGAGCAGTTCTTC.

The J gene is TRBJ2-7, the V gene TRBV7-8; 10 bases match TRBD2. Trimming cost V 6 bases and J 5 bases; bases outside gene matches: 10. The CDR3 contains 15 residues. The germline CDR1 and CDR2 sequences are SGHVS and FQNEAQ. The chain's CDR3 is CASRLSSGGADEQYF. CDR3 DNA: TGTGCCAGCAGGCTCTCCAGCGGGGGGGCCGACGAGCAGTACTTC.

Only one count was recorded for this clone. The genes are TRBV6-5 and TRBJ1-1, with TRBD1 matching 7 bases. CDR3 length equals 16 residues. Per germline, CDR1 MNHEY and CDR2 SVGAGI. V lost 4 bases, J lost 4 bases, and 12 bases stayed unmatched. The CDR3 nucleotides read TGTGCCAGCAGTTCTTCCGGAGCAGGGGGACGCACTGAAGCTTTCTTT. Protein product: CASSSSGAGGRTEAFF.

V usage is TRBV30 and J usage is TRBJ2-7, with D unresolved. Germline assignment: CDR1 GTSNPN and CDR2 SVGIG (reference sequence). There are 14 residues in the CDR3. Trimming took 3 bases from V and 0 from J, leaving 12 bases between them. The CDR3 DNA follows: TGTGCCTGGAGGGTCAGTGACTTCTCCTACGAGCAGTACTTC. Its protein product is CAWRVSDFSYEQYF.